The rows below give T cell receptor beta chains drawn from one sample of a study of spatial heterogeneity in lung cancer. From the 5' RACE reads, TCRdb called clonotypes with MiXCR, one entry per CDR3 protein. The repertoire holds about 90,000 distinct CDR3 sequences, roughly 9.5% seen once, with about 7.1% in the top ten. The source was PBMCs, collected at surgery. The source is a male donor with early-stage non-small cell lung cancer. The conserved cysteine and the conserved F or W are not part of the CDR3 here. Each record gives: V gene, J gene, CDR3 protein.

TRBV7-2,TRBJ2-1,ASQGQGGYNEQF
TRBV5-1,TRBJ2-5,ASSLLPGTSQETQY
TRBV29-1,TRBJ2-2,SVEGAGELF
TRBV5-1,TRBJ2-3,ASSSSPGSDTQY
TRBV9,TRBJ2-7,ASSVAAGHSYEQY
TRBV29-1,TRBJ2-3,SVEGQWSLDTQY
TRBV4-2,TRBJ1-2,ASSQAQGQVGYGYT
TRBV4-3,TRBJ2-3,ASSPSGGIYTDTQY
TRBV7-2,TRBJ2-7,ASSLVYDEQY
TRBV6-6,TRBJ1-5,ASSYTGGTYSNQPQH
TRBV12-3/TRBV12-4,TRBJ2-6,ASSNRVLNSGANVLT
TRBV4-1,TRBJ1-1,ASSQERHTEAF
TRBV7-8,TRBJ2-1,ASSFLQGQYNEQF
TRBV10-3,TRBJ2-4,AIGKSRLAGRGDIQY
TRBV7-2,TRBJ2-5,ASSRGGSQETQY
TRBV7-2,TRBJ2-5,ASSLTGGQETQY
TRBV6-6,TRBJ1-1,ASTNMENTEAF
TRBV5-5,TRBJ1-2,ASSLEGTGDYGYT
TRBV9,TRBJ2-3,ASSVAAGPPTDTQY
TRBV5-1,TRBJ2-5,ASSLVLDQETQY
TRBV20-1,TRBJ1-1,SARGGAEGTEAF
TRBV6-5,TRBJ1-1,ASSYFGAPRFTEAF
TRBV12-3/TRBV12-4,TRBJ2-5,ASSSLAPWETQY
TRBV5-1,TRBJ2-1,ASSPGEGNEQF
TRBV29-1,TRBJ1-4,SVDRGTNEKLF